Reported below is one T cell receptor beta chain. What it recognizes is unknown. Generated by immunoSEQ multiplex PCR, the TCRdb table keeps only in-frame clones and is missing some. The repertoire includes 250,000 or so clones, 90% to 95% of them detected once, and 0.5% to 0.7% sits in the top ten. The entry originates in a study of T cell responses to AZD1222 COVID-19 vaccine. Overall study results and limits: Seropositive at baseline were only 5 to 7 AZD1222 recipients. Repertoires in all cases were sampled only once the peak T cell response had passed.

The material sequenced was peripheral blood, taken on day 0 of AZD1222 vaccination. The source of this sequence is an adult in good health.

The CDR3 spells CASSYPLEAPNSPLHF. The CDR3 region has the DNA TGTGCCAGCAGTTACCCCTTGGAGGCCCCAAATTCACCCCTCCACTTT. The V call is TRBV6-2 or TRBV6-3, the J call TRBJ1-6; D unresolved. Germline V CDR1 and CDR2: MNHEY, SVGEGT. V was cut by 2 bases and J by 7 bases, with 15 bases left in between. This CDR3 has 16 amino acids.